This T cell receptor beta chain was recovered during a study of follicular helper T cells after annual influenza vaccination. Background on the study: Sampling occurred days 0, 7 and 28 after each influenza vaccination.

Time point meaning: 2015-2016 season, 7 days after influenza vaccination. Before and after seasonal inactivated influenza vaccination, adults gave blood for sorting CD4 subsets for sequencing. TCRB sequencing was done at Survey resolution level. Only in-frame clones appear in the TCRdb table, and some are missing; sequencing was by immunoSEQ multiplex PCR. Of 5,500 to 6,000 clones listed, less than 90% were seen once; the top ten hold about 2.7%. CDR1 and CDR2 from the germline V gene are SGHDT and YYEEEE. This CDR3 contains 15 residues. Trimming took 0 bases from V and 3 from J, leaving 10 bases between them.

This receptor was identified in an adult who received the influenza vaccine. The V and J genes are TRBV5-6 and TRBJ2-4; D remains ambiguous. The source material was CXCR5+ CD38- circulating T follicular helper cells from blood, sampled 7 days after influenza vaccination. Subset here: circulating Tfh, non-naive CD4+CXCR5+PD-1+ (ICOS+CD38+ or ICOS-CD38-). This chain's CDR3 is CASSLVGFGKNIQYF. The CDR3 bases are TGTGCCAGCAGCTTGGTGGGTTTTGGCAAAAACATTCAGTACTTC.